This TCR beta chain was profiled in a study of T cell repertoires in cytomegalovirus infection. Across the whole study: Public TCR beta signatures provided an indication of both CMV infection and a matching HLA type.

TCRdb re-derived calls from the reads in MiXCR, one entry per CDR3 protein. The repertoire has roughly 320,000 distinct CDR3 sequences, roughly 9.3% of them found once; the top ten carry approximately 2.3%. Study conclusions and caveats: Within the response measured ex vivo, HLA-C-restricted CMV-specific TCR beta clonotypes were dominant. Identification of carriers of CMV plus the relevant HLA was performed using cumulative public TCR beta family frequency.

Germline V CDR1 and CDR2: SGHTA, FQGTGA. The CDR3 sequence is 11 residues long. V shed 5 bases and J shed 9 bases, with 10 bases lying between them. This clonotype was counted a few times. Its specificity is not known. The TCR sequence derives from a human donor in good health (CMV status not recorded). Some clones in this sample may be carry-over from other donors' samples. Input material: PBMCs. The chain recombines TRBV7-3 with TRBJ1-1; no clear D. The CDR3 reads CASSPGKKAFF. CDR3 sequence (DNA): TGTGCCAGCAGCCCCGGGAAGAAAGCTTTCTTT.